The next 17 T cell receptor beta chains were all read from a single sample in a study of tumor and adjacent non-tumor tissue in lung cancer. This sample's RNA came from whole unsorted tissue. This non-tumor lung sample came from over 3 cm beyond the tumor edge. TCRbeta libraries were built with three rounds of nested PCR, modified from ARM-PCR. TCRdb reprocessed the multiplex PCR reads via MiXCR and lists one record per CDR3 protein. The sample records 90,000 to 100,000 distinct CDR3 sequences, about 80% being singletons. Specimen: distant non-tumor lung tissue. Every receptor here comes from a man between 60 and 75 years old with small cell lung cancer.

A note on this clonotype: A much larger clone differs by one base, so this may be a read error. The rearrangement links TRBV20-1 to TRBJ2-1, with D possibly being TRBD2 (5 bases). Trimming left V 1 base short and J 9 bases short, with 7 bases between. Germline loops: CDR1 DFQATT, CDR2 SNEGSKA (reference sequence). This CDR3 is 11 amino acids long. CDR3 in DNA: TGCAGTGCTAGAGGTGGGAGTGAGCAGTTCTTC. It encodes CSARGGSEQFF.

Concerning this clonotype: A read error is possible here, since a much larger clone lies one base away. The rearrangement joins TRBV11-2 to TRBJ2-2; weak D call: TRBD2 (5 bases). The CDR3 has 15 residues. Germline CDR1 SGHAT, CDR2 FQNNGV. CDR3 sequence (DNA): TGTGCCAGCAGCCTTCACCCCCGGTCCACCGGGGAGCTGTATTTT. It yields the protein CASSLHPRSTGELYF.

This clonotype was observed at least ten times. The V and J genes are TRBV29-1 and TRBJ1-1; TRBD1 agrees at 8 bases. This CDR3 is built from 13 residues. V lost 7 bases to trimming and J lost 1 base; unmatched junction nucleotides: 5. CDR1 is SQVTM and CDR2 is ANQGSEA in the germline V gene. CDR3 sequence reads: CSGTGGGNTEAFF. DNA of the CDR3: TGCAGCGGAACAGGGGGGGGGAACACTGAAGCTTTCTTT.

About this clonotype itself: This could be a read error, since a much larger clone is one nucleotide away. The V gene is TRBV25-1, the J gene TRBJ2-5; weak D call: TRBD2 (6 bases). V was shortened by 4 bases and J by 4 bases, with 7 bases between the two germline ends. The length of the CDR3 is 12 residues. The germline CDR1 and CDR2 sequences are MGHDK and SYGVNS. The CDR3 DNA reads as TGTGCCAGCAGTGTGGGGGGAGAGACCCAGTACTTC. Translating gives CASSVGGETQYF.

With regard to this clonotype: A read error may produce the germline difference seen at one junction end. The V gene is TRBV7-2, the J gene TRBJ2-1, with D possibly being TRBD2 (6 bases). In germline, CDR1 is SGHTA, CDR2 FQGNSA. This CDR3 region has 15 residues. As DNA, the CDR3 is TGTGCCAGCAGCTTAGGGCTAACGGGAGTCAATGAGCTGTTCTTC. Its protein is CASSLGLTGVNELFF.

V is TRBV5-4 and J is TRBJ2-6; D possibly corresponds to TRBD1 (5 bases). V lost 4 bases and J lost 0, with 17 bases in between. The length of the CDR3 is 18 residues. CDR1 SGHNT and CDR2 YYREEE come from the germline V gene (reference sequence). The DNA of the CDR3 is TGTGCCAGCAGCCCTGGCGCAGGGCCTCCCTCTGGGGCCAACGTCCTGACTTTC. Its protein product is CASSPGAGPPSGANVLTF.

The chain combines TRBV10-1 with TRBJ2-7; TRBD2 aligns across 8 bases. V shed 9 bases, J shed 5 bases, and the junction held 15 bases outside the gene matches. Germline V gene lookup returns CDR1 WNHNN and CDR2 SYGVQD (reference sequence). The CDR3 length is 15 residues. Here the CDR3 reads CASSWERESRNEQYV. CDR3 in DNA: TGCGCCAGTAGTTGGGAGCGGGAGTCCAGGAACGAGCAGTACGTC.

This clonotype showed up just once. The V call is TRBV11-3, the J call TRBJ2-2, with 7 bases identical to TRBD2. The germline CDR1 and CDR2 sequences are SGHNT and YENEEA. CDR3 size: 16 residues. CDR3 sequence: CASGVTAGVVTGELFF. CDR3 DNA sequence: TGTGCAAGCGGCGTAACCGCGGGAGTGGTCACCGGGGAGCTGTTTTTT.

On this clonotype: A junction boundary mismatches the germline segment, possibly from a read error. The CDR3 is CASSRRLADYFSTDKQYF. In nucleotides, the CDR3 is TGTGCCAGCAGCCGCCGACTAGCGGACTACTTTAGCACAGATAAGCAGTATTTT. The chain combines TRBV14 with TRBJ2-3; 9 nucleotides line up with TRBD2. This CDR3 comprises 18 residues. In germline, CDR1 is SGHDN, CDR2 FVKESK. Together with reference TRBV14 and TRBJ2-3, the CDR3 gives the full variable domain: EAGVTQFPSHSVIEKGQTVTLRCDPISGHDNLYWYRRVMGKEIKFLLHFVKESKQDESGMPNNRFLAERTGGTYSTLKVQPAELEDSGVYFCASSRRLADYFSTDKQYFGPGTRLTVL.

This chain uses TRBV11-3 with TRBJ1-1; D is ambiguous. The CDR3 extends over 16 amino acids. V lost 5 bases, J lost 13 bases, and 29 bases lay in between. CDR1 and CDR2 from the germline V gene are SGHNT and YENEEA. The CDR3 DNA sequence: TGTGCCAGCAGCCCCCGGGGTGCCAGTTGGAACACTAAGGTTTTCTTT. This gives the protein CASSPRGASWNTKVFF.

V gene TRBV28 combines with J gene TRBJ2-7; D might be TRBD1 (6 bases). Germline V lookup: CDR1 MDHEN, CDR2 SYDVKM. Trimming shortened V by 8 bases and J by 12 bases, and 29 bases separated the two germline ends. The CDR3 has 15 amino acids. The CDR3: CASGNGQLSSYEVYF. CDR3 DNA: TGTGCCAGCGGAAACGGACAGCTTAGCTCCTACGAGGTGTACTTC.

About this clonotype: An end of the junction differs from the germline gene, which may be a read error. This chain joins TRBV5-4 and TRBJ1-5, with D maybe TRBD1 (5 bases). The CDR3 extends over 13 amino acids. Germline V CDR1 and CDR2: SGHNT, YYREEE (reference sequence). CDR3 DNA sequence: TGTACCAGCAGCCTGGACATAAATCAGCCCCAGCATTTT. The encoded protein is CTSSLDINQPQHF. The variable domain in full, with the rest retrieved from reference TRBV5-4 and TRBJ1-5, is ETGVTQSPTHLIKTRGQQVTLRCSSQSGHNTVSWYQQALGQGPQFIFQYYREEENGRGNFPPRFSGLQFPNYSSELNVNALELDDSALYLCTSSLDINQPQHFGDGTRLSIL.

To note about this clonotype: The junction departs from the called germline gene at one end, perhaps through a read error. The V and J genes are TRBV12-3 or TRBV12-4 and TRBJ2-2; possibly TRBD1 for D (5 bases). There are 15 residues in the CDR3. CDR3 protein: CASSLRQGSTGELFF. For the CDR3, the DNA is TGTGCCAGTAGTTTACGCCAGGGCTCCACCGGGGAGCTGTTTTTT.

In its sample, this clonotype was seen a few times. V and J are TRBV2 and TRBJ2-7; D gene uncertain. Germline loops: CDR1 SNHLY, CDR2 FYNNEI. The CDR3 runs to 11 residues. The V end was cut by 8 bases, the J end by 1 base, with 6 bases between. For the CDR3, the DNA is TGTGCCAGCGGCCCGTCCTACGAGCAGTACTTC. This sequence encodes CASGPSYEQYF.

In the case of this clonotype: Mismatch with germline at one junction end may stem from a read error. The chain employs TRBV7-3 and TRBJ2-3; 8 nucleotides align to TRBD2. CDR1 and CDR2 from the germline V gene are SGHTA and FQGTGA. The CDR3 sequence is 14 residues long. The CDR3 sequence is CASSPTLGGDRQYF. CDR3 nucleotides: TGTGCCAGCAGCCCAACCCTCGGGGGGGATAGGCAGTATTTT.

Worth noting for this clonotype: One junction end does not reproduce the germline sequence, and a read error may be involved. This chain links TRBV6-5 with TRBJ2-7; D is uncertain. The CDR3 contains 13 residues. The germline gives CDR1 MNHEY, CDR2 SVGAGI. This CDR3 is CASLQLGSYEQYF. The CDR3 DNA follows: TGTGCCAGCCTACAATTGGGCTCCTACGAGCAATACTTC.

Turning to this clonotype: At one boundary the junction diverges from the germline segment, which might be a read error. The chain combines TRBV6-1 with TRBJ2-1; D could derive from TRBD1 or TRBD2 (6 bases each). Per germline, CDR1 MNHNS and CDR2 SASEGT. The CDR3 contains 16 residues. CDR3 in amino acids: CASNREVGGKNNEQFF. CDR3 sequence (DNA): TGTGCTAGCAACAGGGAGGTAGGTGGAAAAAACAATGAGCAGTTCTTC.